This T cell receptor (beta chain) was captured in a study of blood T cell repertoires in COVID-19. The cohort comprised adults aged 18 to 89 years residing in 24 US areas. Researchers sorted participants into cohorts using their self-reported clinical history. Among Cohort 3 donors, those recovered had two negative PCRs, clearance, or symptom resolution. Original data processing: Cell counts per sample came from amplifying reference gene primers. TCRdb's copy holds only in-frame clones and misses some; the assay was immunoSEQ multiplex PCR. V and J calls and clone size are those listed in that table; D and trimming were worked out from the DNA. The sample consists of about 250,000 clones, 90% to 95% of them appearing once. V gave up 5 bases and J gave up 4 bases; unmatched junction bases: 15. CDR3 length equals 17 residues. Germline V lookup: CDR1 SGHTA, CDR2 FQGNSA.

Sequencing was carried out using PBMCs or T cells enriched from blood (not recorded which). The genes are TRBV7-2 and TRBJ1-2, with 8 nucleotides matching TRBD1. The receptor's source is a woman in her late teens or twenties who had recovered from COVID-19. In nucleotides, the CDR3 is TGTGCCAGCAGCCCGCGTAGAACAGGGGGTCCCTTCTATGGCTACACCTTC. Its translation is CASSPRRTGGPFYGYTF.